This TCR beta chain was sequenced for a study of CD8+ T cells in alopecia areata. Sorted populations comprised CD4+ and CD8+ T cells obtained from PBMCs. As regards this clone: The antigen is undetermined.

V lost 1 base and J 3 bases, leaving 10 bases between the germline ends. The V gene's germline CDR1 is SGHAT and CDR2 FQNNGV. The CDR3 sequence is 14 residues long. Whole-study findings and limits: In patients, TCRs were shared less clearly than in mice, and HLA may possibly be involved.

Extraction of RNA preceded its reverse transcription into cDNA, which served as the sequencing template. Data came from immunoSEQ multiplex PCR; TCRdb stores just in-frame clones and leaves some out. This table has about 150,000 clones, around 62% appearing once. The rearrangement uses TRBV11-2 and TRBJ2-7; D may be TRBD2 (5 bases). The receptor's source is a human donor in good health. Sequencing used CD8+ T cells sorted from blood. The CDR3 protein is CASSLGLASYEQYF. The CDR3 DNA reads TGTGCCAGCAGCTTAGGTCTAGCAAGCTACGAGCAGTACTTC.